This is a list of T cell receptor beta chains from one sample in a study of T-cell memory formation after mild COVID-19. Each CDR3 protein gets one entry after TCRdb re-called the 5' RACE reads with MiXCR. The sample lists around 250,000 distinct CDR3 sequences; around 15% were seen once. What was sequenced was PBMCs or a T cell subset sorted from them (not recorded which). The receptors come from a man younger than 35 who had mild COVID-19 (a few samples of this study predate the infection). Cell type and time point are not known. Each CDR3 is given with its conserved first and last residue. The D gene is left open where the match is weak. The size entry is marked missing in some rows and otherwise reads once, few, many or a size class.

j_call | v_call | d_call | clone_size | cdr3_nt | cdr3_aa
TRBJ2-1 | TRBV24-1 | . | once | TGTGCCACCAGTGAAACGGACAGGACTGGGCGGGGTGAGCAGTTCTTC | CATSETDRTGRGEQFF
TRBJ1-2 | TRBV7-6 | . | few | TGTGCCAGCAGCTTGGGGTCCAACACGTATGGCTACACCTTC | CASSLGSNTYGYTF
TRBJ2-6 | TRBV11-2 | . | . | TGTGCCAGCAGCTTAGAGCTCGTCTCTGGGGCCAACGTCCTGACTTTC | CASSLELVSGANVLTF
TRBJ2-1 | TRBV7-7 | TRBD2 | few | TGTGCCAGCAGCTGGGGACTAGGAAACAATGAGCAGTTCTTC | CASSWGLGNNEQFF
TRBJ1-1 | TRBV7-3 | . | many | TGTGCCAGCAGCTTTGGGAACACTGAAGCTTTCTTT | CASSFGNTEAFF
TRBJ2-3 | TRBV6-5 | TRBD1 | few | TGTGCCAGCAGCCTTGGGACAGCTCGGTATACGCAGTATTTT | CASSLGTARYTQYF
TRBJ2-2 | TRBV5-6 | . | . | TGTGCCAGCAGCTTTGGGACATCCGGGGAGCTGTTTTTT | CASSFGTSGELFF
TRBJ2-7 | TRBV4-3 | TRBD1 | many | TGCGCCAGCAGCCAAGATATGGACAGGGGGTACGAGCAGTACTTC | CASSQDMDRGYEQYF
TRBJ2-2 | TRBV7-2 | . | . | TGTGCCAGCAGCCCAGTTCGCGGGGAGCTGTTTTTT | CASSPVRGELFF
TRBJ2-2 | TRBV7-6 | TRBD1 | few | TGTGCCAGCAGCACCCGGACAGGGTTCGGGGAGCTGTTTTTT | CASSTRTGFGELFF
TRBJ1-5 | TRBV3-2 | . | . | TGTGCCAGCAGCCCTAAGTCGGGACAGGGCAATCAGCCCCAGCATTTT | CASSPKSGQGNQPQHF
TRBJ2-2 | TRBV7-9 | . | . | TGTGCCAGCAGCCAACGATTGACCGGCCGTCGGGGCGGGGAGCTGTTTTTT | CASSQRLTGRRGGELFF
TRBJ1-6 | TRBV5-1 | . | many | TGCGCCAGCAGCTTGAGGGGGACGACCCGGACTGATAATTCACCCCTCCACTTT | CASSLRGTTRTDNSPLHF
TRBJ2-3 | TRBV18 | . | . | TGTGCCAGCTCACTGACCGCGGCGGGTGGCACAGATACGCAGTATTTT | CASSLTAAGGTDTQYF
TRBJ2-2 | TRBV6-5 | TRBD1 | . | TGTGCCAGCAGTTACACAGGGGTTCTTGACGGGGAGCTGTTTTTT | CASSYTGVLDGELFF
TRBJ2-3 | TRBV5-1 | . | many | TGCGCCAGCAGCTATCGGGACCGAGATACGCAGTATTTT | CASSYRDRDTQYF
TRBJ1-1 | TRBV15 | . | many | TGTGCCACCAGCAGAGGCAACAGCCTAAACACTGAAGCTTTCTTT | CATSRGNSLNTEAFF
TRBJ2-3 | TRBV4-2 | . | few | TGTGCCAGCAGCCAAGCCCAGACTAGATCGGATACGCAGTATTTT | CASSQAQTRSDTQYF
TRBJ2-7 | TRBV3-1 | TRBD2 | few | TGTGCCAGCAGCGGGGCTAGCGGTCACGGCGTGCAGTACTTC | CASSGASGHGVQYF
TRBJ1-1 | TRBV15 | . | . | TGTGCCACCAGATCGGACGGGAACACTGAAGCTTTCTTT | CATRSDGNTEAFF
TRBJ2-7 | TRBV20-1 | TRBD2 | few | TGCAGTGCTAGGAGAATAGCGGGGGGCTACGAGCAGTACTTC | CSARRIAGGYEQYF
TRBJ2-5 | TRBV9 | TRBD1 | . | TGTGCCAGCAGTACAGGGGATGATACCCAGTACTTC | CASSTGDDTQYF
TRBJ1-6 | TRBV27 | . | few | TGTGCCAGCACTAGACTCTCCTATAATTCACCCCTCCACTTT | CASTRLSYNSPLHF
TRBJ2-1 | TRBV6-2/TRBV6-3 | . | . | TGTGCCAGCAGCTACGGGGGTCCCAATGAGCAGTTCTTC | CASSYGGPNEQFF
TRBJ1-1 | TRBV5-1 | . | . | TGCGCCAGCAGCTCAGACCGGGTGGGCACTGAAGCTTTCTTT | CASSSDRVGTEAFF
TRBJ2-7 | TRBV7-9 | TRBD1 | . | TGTGCCAGCAGCTCCCCCGGGACAGGGGGCATCTACGAGCAGTACTTC | CASSSPGTGGIYEQYF
TRBJ2-5 | TRBV5-5 | TRBD1 | many | TGTGCCAGCAGCTTGATGGGACAGCAAGAGACCCAGTACTTC | CASSLMGQQETQYF
TRBJ2-1 | TRBV7-3 | TRBD2 | . | TGTGCCAGCAGCTTAACTGGCGGGGGGGCCGATGAGCAGTTCTTC | CASSLTGGGADEQFF
TRBJ1-1 | TRBV7-9 | . | many | TGTGCCAGCAGGCTTAGACAGGAAGCTTTCTTT | CASRLRQEAFF
TRBJ2-7 | TRBV9 | TRBD1 | few | TGTGCCAGCAGCGGGACAGGGGGCCGGGGATCCTACGAGCAGTACTTC | CASSGTGGRGSYEQYF
TRBJ2-5 | TRBV20-1 | TRBD1 | many | TGCAGTGCTAGAGCTCGACAGGGCGCGGAGGAGACCCAGTACTTC | CSARARQGAEETQYF